This entry lists 26 T cell receptor beta chains sequenced from one sample in a study of blood T cell repertoires in COVID-19. This table comes from immunoSEQ multiplex PCR, and its TCRdb copy is limited to in-frame clones, with some not included. The sample consists of 200,000 to 250,000 clones, 80% to 90% of them appearing once. The sequenced sample was peripheral blood. Every receptor here comes from a man aged 50 to 60 with acute or convalescent COVID-19.

The chain carries TRBV18 and TRBJ1-1; 9 bases map to TRBD1. With 4 bases clipped from V and 4 bases from J, the junction kept 4 bases outside the gene matches. The CDR3 runs to 14 residues. The germline CDR1 and CDR2 sequences are KGHSH and LQKENI. The CDR3 nucleotides read TGTGCCAGCTCACTGGGACAGGGTGGCACTGAAGCTTTCTTT. Its protein product is CASSLGQGGTEAFF.

This rearrangement joins TRBV5-1 to TRBJ2-3; D is possibly TRBD2 (6 bases). V was pared by 0 bases and J by 0 bases, with 14 bases between. The CDR3 covers 17 residues. From germline, CDR1 is SGHRS and CDR2 YFSETQ. CDR3 loop: CASSLAMAGLSTDTQYF. CDR3 bases: TGCGCCAGCAGCTTGGCCATGGCGGGGCTTAGCACAGATACGCAGTATTTT.

In this sample, this clone turned up a few times. This sequence joins TRBV6-5 and TRBJ1-1, with D perhaps TRBD1 (6 bases). The germline V gene encodes CDR1 MNHEY and CDR2 SVGAGI. Trimming removed 8 bases at V and 8 bases at J, with 15 bases between. The CDR3 runs to 12 residues. For the CDR3, the DNA is TGTGCCAGCTTCTTTGGGGGCAGGGAAGCTTTCTTT. It encodes CASFFGGREAFF.

The CDR3 loop is CASSPREGVGPADTQYF. As DNA, the CDR3 is TGTGCCAGCAGCCCCCGGGAGGGAGTGGGGCCCGCAGATACGCAGTATTTT. This chain connects TRBV7-6 to TRBJ2-3; 8 bases align to TRBD2. J lost 4 bases, V lost 5 bases, and 14 bases had no gene match. The CDR3 is 17 residues long. The germline gives CDR1 SGHVS, CDR2 FNYEAQ.

Only one count was recorded for this clone. The chain carries TRBV4-1 and TRBJ1-1, with 9 bases identical to TRBD1. The ends lost 1 base at V and 6 bases at J; junction bases unmatched: 0. The CDR3 has 13 residues. Germline CDR1 MGHRA, CDR2 YSYEKL. CDR3 residues: CASSQGQGAEAFF. The CDR3 nucleotides are TGCGCCAGCAGCCAAGGACAGGGGGCTGAAGCTTTCTTT.

The genes are TRBV4-1 and TRBJ2-5, with D possibly matching TRBD2 (5 bases). CDR3 length: 14 amino acids. Per the germline V gene, CDR1 is MGHRA and CDR2 is YSYEKL. V was cut by 0 bases and J by 7 bases, with 12 bases left in between. Here the CDR3 reads CASSQDSPAGTQYF. CDR3 in DNA: TGCGCCAGCAGCCAAGATAGTCCGGCGGGGACCCAGTACTTC.

This clone was recorded once. J is TRBJ1-5 and V is TRBV25-1; D is uncertain. Trimming pared 3 bases from V and 0 bases from J, leaving 9 bases between. Germline assignment: CDR1 MGHDK and CDR2 SYGVNS. This CDR3 comprises 15 residues. CDR3 amino acids: CASSERGYSNQPQHF. Written as DNA, the CDR3 is TGTGCCAGCAGTGAGAGAGGTTATAGCAATCAGCCCCAGCATTTT.

The rearrangement joins TRBV12-3 or TRBV12-4 to TRBJ1-1; possible D gene TRBD1, 5 bases. The CDR3 has 13 residues. The V gene lost 3 bases and the J gene lost 6 bases, with 11 bases spanning the gap. The CDR3 region is CASSLGGFSEAFF. CDR3 nucleotides: TGTGCCAGCAGTTTGGGGGGATTCTCTGAAGCTTTCTTT.

V usage is TRBV5-1 and J usage is TRBJ2-4; D not resolved. Germline CDR1 SGHRS, CDR2 YFSETQ. This CDR3 region has 14 residues. V shed 0 bases and J shed 5 bases, with 9 bases lying between them. The CDR3, as DNA: TGCGCCAGCAGCTTGGGGCAGGCACAAAACATTCAGTACTTC. Its translation is CASSLGQAQNIQYF.

The CDR3 DNA is TGTGCCAGCAGAGAGGACAGCTATGGCTACACCTTC. Translating gives CASREDSYGYTF. V usage is TRBV6-5 and J usage is TRBJ1-2, with D perhaps TRBD1 (6 bases). Germline lookup yields CDR1 MNHEY and CDR2 SVGAGI. The V end lost 6 bases, the J end lost 4 bases, and 9 bases lay between the germline ends. This CDR3 comprises 12 residues.

This clone was detected only once. The rearrangement links TRBV6-4 to TRBJ1-2, with unresolved D. From germline, CDR1 is MRHNA and CDR2 SNTAGT. The CDR3 covers 12 residues. V gave up 5 bases and J gave up 2 bases, with 6 bases separating them. The CDR3 DNA reads TGTGCCAGCAGTCAAGAGAACTATGGCTACACCTTC. It translates to CASSQENYGYTF.

The CDR3 nucleotides read TGTGCCAGCAGCTGGGGGGTTGAGGGCTACACCTTC. Translation: CASSWGVEGYTF. The V gene is TRBV7-9, the J gene TRBJ1-2, with D possibly TRBD1 on 5 matching bases. The length of the CDR3 is 12 residues. The ends were cut back, 4 bases at V and 8 bases at J, with 11 bases in the middle. Germline V gene sequence: CDR1 SEHNR, CDR2 FQNEAQ (reference sequence).

J is TRBJ2-1 and V is TRBV6-5, with a tentative D call TRBD2 (5 bases). Germline CDR1 MNHEY, CDR2 SVGAGI. Trimming removed 6 bases at V and 9 bases at J, with 12 bases between. The CDR3 sequence is 12 residues long. CDR3 protein: CASRGWAGEQFF. CDR3 coding DNA: TGTGCCAGCAGGGGTTGGGCGGGTGAGCAGTTCTTC.

This clone was detected once. Written as DNA, the CDR3 is TGCAGCGCCTACCGGGACAGGGTATACAATGAGCAGTTCTTC. Amino acids: CSAYRDRVYNEQFF. The gene calls are TRBV29-1 and TRBJ2-1; TRBD1 matches at 9 bases. The CDR3 has 14 amino acids. V dropped 7 bases and J dropped 4; count of bases not matched to a gene: 8. Germline CDR1 and CDR2: SQVTM and ANQGSEA.

The chain carries TRBV4-2 and TRBJ2-5, with TRBD2 matching 8 bases. The CDR3 consists of 16 residues. Germline V lookup: CDR1 LGHNA, CDR2 YNFKEQ. With V trimmed by 1 base and J by 4 bases, 8 bases remained unmatched. CDR3 coding DNA: TGTGCCAGCAGCCAAGGCAACGGGGGGGCCATAGAGACCCAGTACTTC. This encodes CASSQGNGGAIETQYF.

V and J are TRBV6-6 and TRBJ1-4; 9 positions match TRBD1. V trimming: 5 bases; J trimming: 8 bases; junction bases outside the gene matches: 6. The CDR3 runs 14 residues. Germline CDR1 and CDR2: MNHNY and SVGAGI (reference sequence). CDR3 sequence reads: CASSTGQGLEKLFF. CDR3 bases: TGTGCCAGCAGTACCGGACAGGGGTTGGAAAAACTGTTTTTT.

This chain uses TRBV10-3 with TRBJ2-3, with 8 positions matching TRBD2. The CDR3 totals 17 residues. Trimming cost V 3 bases and J 0 bases; bases outside gene matches: 8. CDR1 and CDR2 (germline): ENHRY, SYGVKD. The DNA of the CDR3 is TGTGCCATCAGTGATTTTACACGGGGGGGAAGCACAGATACGCAGTATTTT. Encoded protein: CAISDFTRGGSTDTQYF.

The V and J genes are TRBV20-1 and TRBJ1-2; D is unresolved. The CDR3 loop spans 11 amino acids. The germline V and J ends were trimmed by 6 bases and 7 bases, with 12 bases remaining between them. The germline V gene has CDR1 DFQATT and CDR2 SNEGSKA (reference sequence). The CDR3 sequence is CSAATIPGYTF. The CDR3 DNA reads TGCAGTGCCGCGACTATTCCTGGCTACACCTTC.

The rearrangement joins TRBV5-5 to TRBJ2-1; 7 positions agree with TRBD2. There are 15 residues in the CDR3. Unmatched junction bases numbered 12, after V lost 4 bases and J lost 8 bases. Germline V gene data show CDR1 as SGHKS and CDR2 as YYEKEE (reference sequence). The CDR3 loop reads CASSPGGGFEDEQFF. Here the CDR3 DNA reads TGTGCCAGCAGCCCTGGGGGAGGGTTTGAAGATGAGCAGTTCTTC.

J is TRBJ1-2 and V is TRBV9, with D hard to call. There are 13 residues in the CDR3. The V and J ends lost 0 bases and 6 bases respectively, with 9 bases between them. Germline V gives CDR1 SGDLS, CDR2 YYNGEE. The CDR3 DNA follows: TGTGCCAGCAGCGTAGATTCGAGAGATGGCTACACCTTC. Its translation is CASSVDSRDGYTF.

The chain carries TRBV5-5 and TRBJ2-5; 11 nucleotides align to TRBD2. Trimming removed 3 bases from V and 5 bases from J; junction bases left unmatched: 9. Germline V CDR1 and CDR2: SGHKS, YYEKEE (reference sequence). CDR3 size: 16 residues. The CDR3 nucleotides are TGTGCCAGCAGCTACCGACTAGCGGGGAGGCTGGAGACCCAGTACTTC. This gives the protein CASSYRLAGRLETQYF.

The V and J genes are TRBV5-1 and TRBJ1-6, with TRBD1 as a possible D gene (6 bases). Germline CDR1 SGHRS, CDR2 YFSETQ. CDR3 size: 14 residues. V gave up 0 bases and J gave up 7 bases, with 8 bases separating them. CDR3 sequence reads: CASSLDTGNSPLHF. Here the CDR3 DNA reads TGCGCCAGCAGCTTGGATACAGGGAATTCACCCCTCCACTTT.

The chain couples TRBV2 to TRBJ1-5; TRBD1 matches at 7 bases. The length of the CDR3 is 13 residues. The ends lost 6 bases at V and 5 bases at J; junction bases unmatched: 4. CDR1 is SNHLY and CDR2 is FYNNEI in the germline V gene. CDR3 nucleotide sequence: TGTGCCAGCAGAAGGGACAGCTATCAGCCCCAGCATTTT. Translating gives CASRRDSYQPQHF.

The chain recombines TRBV6-2 or TRBV6-3 with TRBJ2-3; perhaps TRBD2 as D (5 bases). This CDR3 has 14 residues. The germline V and J ends were trimmed by 4 bases and 4 bases, with 12 bases remaining between them. Germline loops: CDR1 MNHEY, CDR2 SVGEGT. CDR3: CASSSVLVADTQYF. The CDR3 coding sequence is TGTGCCAGCAGTTCGGTACTAGTAGCAGATACGCAGTATTTT.

The chain employs TRBV30 and TRBJ1-3; 7 nucleotides align to TRBD1. Germline V gene data show CDR1 as GTSNPN and CDR2 as SVGIG (reference sequence). This CDR3 comprises 13 residues. With 7 bases clipped from V and 4 bases from J, the junction kept 7 bases outside the gene matches. The CDR3 DNA follows: TGTGCCTACGACAGGGTCTCCGGAAACACCATATATTTT. Protein sequence: CAYDRVSGNTIYF.

This sequence joins TRBV25-1 and TRBJ1-1, with a tentative D call TRBD1 (5 bases). The CDR3 consists of 16 residues. V lost 4 bases and J lost 4, with 19 bases in between. Germline CDR1 reads MGHDK; CDR2 reads SYGVNS. CDR3 in DNA: TGTGCCAGCAGTGGTCCGGGACTCCAAGCGGGCACTGAAGCTTTCTTT. It yields the protein CASSGPGLQAGTEAFF.